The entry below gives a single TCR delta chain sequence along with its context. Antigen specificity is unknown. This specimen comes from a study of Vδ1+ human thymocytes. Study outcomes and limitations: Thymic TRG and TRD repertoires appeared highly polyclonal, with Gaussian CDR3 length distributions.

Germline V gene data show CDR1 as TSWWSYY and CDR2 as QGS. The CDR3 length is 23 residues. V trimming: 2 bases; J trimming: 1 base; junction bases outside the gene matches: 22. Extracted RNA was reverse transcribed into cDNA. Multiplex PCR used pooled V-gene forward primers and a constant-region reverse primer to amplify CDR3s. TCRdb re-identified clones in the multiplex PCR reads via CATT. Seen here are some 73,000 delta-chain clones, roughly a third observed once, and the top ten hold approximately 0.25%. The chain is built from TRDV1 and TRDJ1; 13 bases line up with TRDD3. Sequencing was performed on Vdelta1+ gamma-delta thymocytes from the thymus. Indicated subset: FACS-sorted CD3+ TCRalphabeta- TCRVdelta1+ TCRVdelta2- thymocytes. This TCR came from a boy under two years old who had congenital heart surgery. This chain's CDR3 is CALGEGTPFQYWGIRGCTDKLIF. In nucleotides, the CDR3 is TGTGCTCTTGGGGAAGGGACACCCTTCCAGTACTGGGGGATACGCGGTTGCACCGATAAACTCATCTTT.